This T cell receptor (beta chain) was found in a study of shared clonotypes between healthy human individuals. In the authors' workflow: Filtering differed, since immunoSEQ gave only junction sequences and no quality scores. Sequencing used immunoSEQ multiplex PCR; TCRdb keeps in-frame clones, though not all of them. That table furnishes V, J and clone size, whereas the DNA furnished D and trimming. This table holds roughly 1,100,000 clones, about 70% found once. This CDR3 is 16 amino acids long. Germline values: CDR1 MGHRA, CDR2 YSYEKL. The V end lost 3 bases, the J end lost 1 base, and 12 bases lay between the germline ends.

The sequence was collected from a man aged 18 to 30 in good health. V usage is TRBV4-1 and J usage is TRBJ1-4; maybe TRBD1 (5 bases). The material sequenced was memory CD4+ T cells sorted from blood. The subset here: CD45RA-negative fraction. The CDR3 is CASSQDQTGTNEKLFF. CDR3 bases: TGCGCCAGCAGCCAGGACCAAACAGGAACTAATGAAAAACTGTTTTTT.